This passage covers 9 T cell receptor beta chains from one sample sequenced in a study of cytomegalovirus exposure and HLA in healthy donors. PCR was performed using 60 Vbeta and 13 Jbeta primers. Profiling relied on immunoSEQ multiplex PCR, and the TCRdb table lists in-frame clones only, not all of them. The repertoire holds a few hundred thousand clones, about four fifths seen once, with about 3.1% in the top ten. Sample: PBMCs. The receptors here all came from a man aged 30-40 years in good health and CMV-seronegative.

The chain combines TRBV7-3 with TRBJ1-4; 10 nucleotides agree with TRBD1. V trimming: 5 bases; J trimming: 7 bases; junction bases outside the gene matches: 7. This CDR3 is built from 15 residues. Germline CDR1 reads SGHTA; CDR2 reads FQGTGA. The CDR3, as DNA: TGTGCCAGCAGCCCGAGACAGGGGGCTGGTGAAAAACTGTTTTTT. Its translation is CASSPRQGAGEKLFF.

This clone showed up just a few times. The J gene is TRBJ1-3, the V gene TRBV19; D is ambiguous. Germline V gene lookup returns CDR1 LNHDA and CDR2 SQIVND (reference sequence). CDR3 size: 15 residues. Trimming took 3 bases from V and 1 from J, leaving 10 bases between them. CDR3 protein: CASSIGLSSGNTIYF. Written as DNA, the CDR3 is TGTGCCAGTAGTATCGGGTTATCGTCTGGAAACACCATATATTTT.

The genes are TRBV5-1 and TRBJ1-2; a weak D match, TRBD1 (5 bases). Germline assignment: CDR1 SGHRS and CDR2 YFSETQ. CDR3 length: 15 amino acids. The V end was cut by 2 bases, the J end by 3 bases, with 14 bases between. The CDR3 DNA follows: TGCGCCAGCAGCTTACCCCTCACAGGAGACTATGGCTACACCTTC. Its translation is CASSLPLTGDYGYTF.

The chain is built from TRBV5-4 and TRBJ1-4; D is unresolved. The CDR3 has 15 residues. Germline lookup yields CDR1 SGHNT and CDR2 YYREEE (reference sequence). V dropped 4 bases and J dropped 2 bases, with 12 bases sitting between them. The DNA of the CDR3 is TGTGCCAGCAGCCCAATGAGGACTACTAATGAAAAACTGTTTTTT. This sequence encodes CASSPMRTTNEKLFF.

This clone was counted a single time. The V call is TRBV27, the J call TRBJ2-7; D may be TRBD2 (5 bases). The CDR3 spans 14 residues. CDR1 MNHEY and CDR2 SMNVEV come from the germline V gene (reference sequence). Trimming cost V 1 base and J 3 bases, with 10 bases left between them. CDR3 DNA: TGTGCCAGCAGTTTATTCCCGGGAAGCTACGAGCAGTACTTC. Translation: CASSLFPGSYEQYF.

This rearrangement joins TRBV28 to TRBJ2-6; TRBD1 might be the D (7 bases). The V gene's germline CDR1 is MDHEN and CDR2 SYDVKM. The CDR3 has 17 amino acids. V was clipped by 5 bases and J by 0 bases, with 14 bases between them. The CDR3 spells CASSGRRGDSGANVLTF. The CDR3, as DNA: TGTGCCAGCAGTGGCCGCAGGGGGGACTCTGGGGCCAACGTCCTGACTTTC.

The chain is built from TRBV6-5 and TRBJ1-6, with 9 bases fitting TRBD1. Germline assignment: CDR1 MNHEY and CDR2 SVGAGI. This CDR3 is 15 amino acids long. J gave up 7 bases and V 4 bases, and 5 bases lay outside the gene matches. The DNA for the CDR3 is TGTGCCAGCAGTTCGGGGACAGGGTTGAATTCACCCCTCCACTTT. Translation: CASSSGTGLNSPLHF.

The CDR3 reads CASSGQTGGKNSPLHF. In DNA, the CDR3 is TGTGCCAGCAGCGGGCAGACAGGGGGTAAGAATTCACCCCTCCACTTT. The chain uses TRBV5-4 and TRBJ1-6, with 9 bases that match TRBD1. V dropped 4 bases and J dropped 7; count of bases not matched to a gene: 9. The CDR3 is 16 amino acids. Germline V lookup: CDR1 SGHNT, CDR2 YYREEE (reference sequence).

This clone occurred once. The V gene is TRBV28, the J gene TRBJ1-2; 7 bases line up with TRBD1. The CDR3 sequence is 16 residues long. Losses at the gene ends were 6 bases for V and 1 base for J; bases not matched to a gene: 11. The germline gives CDR1 MDHEN, CDR2 SYDVKM. CDR3 coding DNA: TGTGCCAGCAGAGGTTTAGGGGGCAGTAGTAACTATGGCTACACCTTC. This codes for CASRGLGGSSNYGYTF.